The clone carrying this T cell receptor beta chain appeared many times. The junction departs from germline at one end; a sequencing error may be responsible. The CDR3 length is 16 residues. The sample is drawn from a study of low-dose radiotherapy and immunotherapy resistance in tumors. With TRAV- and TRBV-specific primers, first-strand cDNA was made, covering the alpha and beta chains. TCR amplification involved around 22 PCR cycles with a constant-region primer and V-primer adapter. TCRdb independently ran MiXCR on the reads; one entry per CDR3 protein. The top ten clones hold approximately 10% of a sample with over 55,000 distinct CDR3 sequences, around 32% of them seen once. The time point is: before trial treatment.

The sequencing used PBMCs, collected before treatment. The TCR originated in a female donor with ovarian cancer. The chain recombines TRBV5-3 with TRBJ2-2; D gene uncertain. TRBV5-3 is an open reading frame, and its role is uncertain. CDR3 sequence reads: CASSLVPASGTGELFF. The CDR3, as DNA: TGTGCCAGCAGCTTAGTCCCCGCCTCCGGGACCGGGGAGCTGTTTTTT.